The sequence of this T cell receptor (beta chain) was determined in a study of T cell repertoires in cytomegalovirus infection. Germline CDR1 is MNHEY and CDR2 is SVGEGT. This CDR3 has 18 amino acids. The V end was cut by 0 bases, the J end by 0 bases, with 17 bases between. This clonotype was seen at least ten times. TCRdb analysed the reads with MiXCR anew, one entry per CDR3 protein. The sample lists roughly 640,000 distinct CDR3 sequences; approximately 25% were seen once. Sample: CD8+ T cells from PBMCs. The source of this sequence is a human donor in good health (CMV status not recorded). Some clones in this sample may be carry-over from other donors' samples. The rearrangement joins TRBV6-2 or TRBV6-3 to TRBJ1-1; D gene ambiguous. CDR3 sequence reads: CASSYSRLRNGMNTEAFF. The CDR3 DNA reads as TGTGCCAGCAGTTACTCGCGTTTGAGAAACGGGATGAACACTGAAGCTTTCTTT.